This TCR beta chain derives from a study of siplizumab effects on memory and regulatory T cells. Libraries were prepared by immunoSEQ multiplex PCR; TCRdb keeps only in-frame clonotypes and omits some of them. The sample includes roughly 100,000 clones, about 93% seen only once; the top ten take more than 0.3%. Broader study findings: Siplizumab caused a significant drop in alloreactive sequences traceable to unstimulated CD4+ memory cells. Roughly 75-95% of proliferating clones (CD4+ or CD8+) could not be assigned a naive or memory phenotype. Only a minor fraction of alloreactive clones mapped to unstimulated subsets.

To note about this clone: Its antigen is currently unknown.

Germline lookup yields CDR1 LNHDA and CDR2 SQIVND (reference sequence). Trimming removed 9 bases at V and 3 bases at J, with 6 bases between. This CDR3 comprises 11 residues. The sequence was obtained from a human donor in good health. The chain combines TRBV19 with TRBJ1-3; D is undetermined. The sequencing sample was made of CD4+ T cells sorted from blood. CDR3 nucleotides: TGTGCCAGCAGACTTGGAAACACCATATATTTT. As protein: CASRLGNTIYF.